This T cell receptor (beta chain) emerged from a study of control samples from healthy donors and cancer patients. Sequencing used immunoSEQ multiplex PCR; TCRdb keeps in-frame clones, though not all of them. Of 230,000 or so clones in the sample, 90% to 95% were seen once. CDR1 MDHEN and CDR2 SYDVKM come from the germline V gene. The CDR3 sequence is 13 residues long. The germline V and J ends were trimmed by 2 bases and 8 bases, with 12 bases remaining between them. This clonotype originated in a man aged 45-60 years in good health. Sequencing was carried out using blood. V and J are TRBV28 and TRBJ1-2; D gene unclear. The CDR3 coding sequence is TGTGCCAGCAGTTTACTGGTAGCCGGGGGCTACACCTTC. This sequence encodes CASSLLVAGGYTF.